Given below is one T cell receptor (beta chain) in context. Its antigen is still unknown. Different DNA sequences within this sample yield the same CDR3. These data belong to a study of shared clonotypes between healthy human individuals. The study's findings and limits: Clonotypes not shared had lower generation probabilities than those common to all four donors.

Trimming took 0 bases from V and 4 from J; bases not matched to a gene: 0. Per germline, CDR1 SGHAT and CDR2 FQNNGV. This CDR3 spans 16 amino acids. Measured with immunoSEQ multiplex PCR; TCRdb has only the in-frame clones, and not every one. Of nearly 2 million clones in the sample, approximately 94% are singletons; the top ten hold approximately 1%. It was CD45RO-negative cells, positively selected for CCR7, that made up naive CD8 cells, with terminally differentiated effector memory CD45RA+ cells excluded. Specimen: naive CD8+ T cells sorted from blood. The sequence derives from a man in his late teens or twenties in good health. This rearrangement joins TRBV11-2 to TRBJ2-1; 13 bases map to TRBD2. The CDR3 is CASSLELAGGYNEQFF. CDR3 nucleotides: TGTGCCAGCAGCTTAGAACTAGCGGGAGGGTACAATGAGCAGTTCTTC.